A selection of T cell receptor beta chains follows, all from one sample in a study of beta chain features in type 1 diabetes. TCRdb's table, derived via immunoSEQ multiplex PCR, lists solely in-frame clones and lacks some. The profile shows some 400,000 clones, about 16% of them singletons. The material sequenced was naive CD4+ T cells from blood. These receptors originate from a woman younger than 35 in good health. Both conserved end residues are part of each CDR3. The D gene is left open where the match is weak. Clone size is not always given. Where it is, it says once, few, many or a class for expanded clones.

V gene	clone size	J gene	D gene	CDR3 DNA	CDR3 protein
TRBV4-2	NA	TRBJ2-3	NA	TGTGCCAGCAGCCAAGGAGTCGGGGCGCAGTATTTT	CASSQGVGAQYF
TRBV7-9	few	TRBJ2-7	TRBD1	TGTGCCAGCAGCTTTCCTTGGACAGGGGCCGAGCAGTACTTC	CASSFPWTGAEQYF
TRBV5-6	few	TRBJ1-2	TRBD1	TGTGCCAGCAGCTTGACAGGGGCTAACTATGGCTACACCTTC	CASSLTGANYGYTF
TRBV28	few	TRBJ2-1	NA	TGTGCCAGCTCCGTAGCGGATAGCTCCTACAATGAGCAGTTCTTC	CASSVADSSYNEQFF
TRBV29-1	NA	TRBJ2-7	NA	TGCAGCGCTGCACACAGCTGGGGCAGGGGATACGAGCAGTACTTC	CSAAHSWGRGYEQYF
TRBV20-1	NA	TRBJ2-1	TRBD2	TGCAGTGGGGGGACTAGCGGCGAGCAGTTCTTC	CSGGTSGEQFF
TRBV5-1	NA	TRBJ1-2	NA	TGCGCCAGCAGCCCCGGACAGCTCTATGGCTACACCTTC	CASSPGQLYGYTF
TRBV30	NA	TRBJ1-1	TRBD1	TGTGCCTGGCTACCCAGGGACAGCCCTATGAACACTGAAGCTTTCTTT	CAWLPRDSPMNTEAFF
TRBV29-1	few	TRBJ2-7	TRBD1	TGCAGCGTTCTGACTGGGACAGGGGGCAACGAGCAGTACTTC	CSVLTGTGGNEQYF
TRBV6-1	NA	TRBJ1-2	NA	TGTGCCAGCATGACCCAGGGCTATGGCTACACCTTC	CASMTQGYGYTF
TRBV5-1	few	TRBJ1-1	TRBD1	TGCGCCAGCAGCAAACAGGGGGCGAAGACTGAAGCTTTCTTT	CASSKQGAKTEAFF
TRBV4-2	few	TRBJ2-2	TRBD2	TGTGCCAGCAGCCAGGGTGCTGGCGGGAGGGTCACCGGGGAGCTGTTTTTT	CASSQGAGGRVTGELFF
TRBV9	few	TRBJ2-1	NA	TGTGCCAGCAGCGTTCTCCCAGGGTTAAATGAGCAGTTCTTC	CASSVLPGLNEQFF
TRBV2	NA	TRBJ1-2	TRBD1	TGTGCCAGCAGTGGCCTAACCAGGGGGGCCGGAGGCTACACCTTC	CASSGLTRGAGGYTF
TRBV28	few	TRBJ1-2	NA	TGTGCCAGCAGTTTAGGGGCAGCTTATGGCTACACCTTC	CASSLGAAYGYTF
TRBV6-7	few	TRBJ1-3	NA	TGTGCCAGCAGTACTCGCGTTGGGGACACATACTTCTATGGAAACACCATATATTTT	CASSTRVGDTYFYGNTIYF
TRBV28	few	TRBJ2-5	NA	TGTGCCAGCAGTTTATTGCGGTCAGCTCCGTACTTC	CASSLLRSAPYF
TRBV30	few	TRBJ2-5	TRBD1	TGTGCCTGGAGTCCAGGGGGCACCCAAGAGACCCAGTACTTC	CAWSPGGTQETQYF
TRBV4-2	few	TRBJ1-5	NA	TGTGCCAGCAGCCAAGAACCCAAACTGCCCCAGGGTAGCAATCAGCCCCAGCATTTT	CASSQEPKLPQGSNQPQHF
TRBV28	NA	TRBJ1-2	NA	TGTGCCAGCACCACGCGACAGGCCTTCGTCTATGGCTACACCTTC	CASTTRQAFVYGYTF
TRBV5-1	few	TRBJ1-2	NA	TGCGCCAGCAGTTATGGACATTACGGCTACACCTTC	CASSYGHYGYTF
TRBV30	NA	TRBJ2-1	TRBD2	TGTGCCTGGTCTGAGGGGCTAGCGGGAGCGAATGAGCAGTTCTTC	CAWSEGLAGANEQFF
TRBV7-2	few	TRBJ2-6	NA	TGTGCCAGCAGCGACCAGGCCGCTGGGGCCAACGTCCTGACTTTC	CASSDQAAGANVLTF
TRBV6-6	NA	TRBJ1-5	TRBD1	TGTGCCAGCAGTTTGACAGGGGCGGGCAATCAGCCCCAGCATTTT	CASSLTGAGNQPQHF
TRBV28	NA	TRBJ2-3	NA	TGTGCCAGCAGTTTGGGCGTCGAGGGTCGGCAGTATTTT	CASSLGVEGRQYF
TRBV4-1	NA	TRBJ2-7	TRBD1	TGCGCCAGCAGCCAAAGGACAGGGAGCTCCTACGAGCAGTACTTC	CASSQRTGSSYEQYF
TRBV7-3	NA	TRBJ2-2	TRBD2	TGTGCCAGCAGCTTAACTAGCGGGAGGACCGGGGAGCTGTTTTTT	CASSLTSGRTGELFF
TRBV28	NA	TRBJ2-7	TRBD2	TGTGCCAGCAGCACAAGCGGGAGGTCGATCTACGAGCAGTACTTC	CASSTSGRSIYEQYF
TRBV2	NA	TRBJ2-1	NA	TGTGCCAGCAGGGCAACCGGGACAGCGGGCAGGGAGCAGTTCTTC	CASRATGTAGREQFF
TRBV6-5	NA	TRBJ1-1	NA	TGTGCCAGCAGTTACCAGGGATTCGTGACTGAAGCTTTCTTT	CASSYQGFVTEAFF
TRBV7-9	few	TRBJ2-7	NA	TGTGCCAGCAGCTTAGGGCGGAGCTCCTACGAGCAGTACTTC	CASSLGRSSYEQYF
TRBV30	few	TRBJ2-7	TRBD2	TGTGCCTGGAGTGACCCCGGGGGGGCCTACGAGCAGTACTTC	CAWSDPGGAYEQYF
TRBV7-2	NA	TRBJ2-5	TRBD1	TGTGCCAGCAGCTTAGCCAGGGGGACGGGTGAGACCCAGTACTTC	CASSLARGTGETQYF
TRBV7-2	NA	TRBJ2-1	NA	TGTGCCAGCAGCTTTCGTCAGGGCTCCTACAATGAGCAGTTCTTC	CASSFRQGSYNEQFF
TRBV6-6	NA	TRBJ1-5	NA	TGTGCCAGCATACAGACCGGTCGGTATTATCAGCCCCAGCATTTT	CASIQTGRYYQPQHF
TRBV4-3	few	TRBJ2-2	TRBD1	TGCGCCAGCAGCCAGGAACTACCAGCCAGGACAGGGGGTAGGGAGCTGTTTTTT	CASSQELPARTGGRELFF
TRBV7-3	few	TRBJ2-1	TRBD2	TGTGCCAGCTCGGGGACTAGCGGATACAATGAGCAGTTCTTC	CASSGTSGYNEQFF
TRBV29-1	NA	TRBJ2-2	TRBD1	TGCAGCGTTGGTGGGACAGGGGGCAATCTTGTCGGCGGGGAGCTGTTTTTT	CSVGGTGGNLVGGELFF
TRBV9	few	TRBJ2-1	TRBD2	TGTGCCAGCAGCCCCCGGACTAGCGGGTACAATGAGCAGTTCTTC	CASSPRTSGYNEQFF
TRBV28	NA	TRBJ1-4	NA	TGTGCCAGCAGTTTTAGCCCCACCACGGGTTTCCTGTTTTTT	CASSFSPTTGFLFF